This T cell receptor (beta chain) was recovered during a study of T cells after yellow fever vaccination. About the research overall: SMART-Seq v4 Ultra Low Input prepared libraries from low-cell fractions. Study-level findings and limits: Primary-vaccination clones mostly resurfaced post-booster (96% CD4, around 88% CD8). A small proportion of clonotypes was detected in both the CD4 and CD8 compartments.

As to this clonotype: Its antigen is unknown.

5'RACE template switching generated TCR cDNA, adding a universal primer site and UMIs. TCRdb re-called the 5' RACE reads with MiXCR, one entry per CDR3 protein. Of approximately 300,000 distinct CDR3 sequences listed, 9.5% to 12% are singletons. The CDR3 is 14 residues long. Trimming shortened V by 0 bases and J by 5 bases, and 8 bases separated the two germline ends. Per the germline V gene, CDR1 is SGDLS and CDR2 is YYNGEE. This specimen was CD4+ T cells sorted from PBMCs, taken 45 days after the yellow fever booster vaccination. The chain combines TRBV9 with TRBJ2-2, with D tentatively TRBD1 (5 bases). This sequence originates from a man aged 18-30 years who received the YFV17D yellow fever vaccine. CDR3 DNA: TGTGCCAGCAGCGTAGCCTGGACAACCGGGGAGCTGTTTTTT. Translating gives CASSVAWTTGELFF.